The 22 T cell receptor beta chains below come from one sample, sequenced in a study of cytomegalovirus exposure and HLA in healthy donors. A multiplex PCR was run with 60 Vbeta primers and 13 Jbeta primers. Generated by immunoSEQ multiplex PCR, the TCRdb table keeps only in-frame clones and is missing some. The sample yields 100,000 or so clones, around 85% seen once. Sequencing was carried out using PBMCs. The receptors originated from a man aged 25-45 years in good health and CMV-seronegative.

This chain links TRBV28 with TRBJ1-2; perhaps TRBD1 as D (6 bases). From germline, CDR1 is MDHEN and CDR2 SYDVKM. V was shortened by 4 bases and J by 0 bases, with 12 bases between the two germline ends. CDR3 length: 15 residues. CDR3 loop: CASSSTGLANYGYTF. The CDR3, as DNA: TGTGCCAGCAGTTCAACAGGGCTTGCTAACTATGGCTACACCTTC.

CDR3 coding DNA: TGTGCCAGCAGCTTGGGGGCAGGGACTTCCTACGAGCAGTACTTC. Its protein product is CASSLGAGTSYEQYF. The J gene is TRBJ2-7, the V gene TRBV5-4; maybe TRBD2 (6 bases). CDR3 length: 15 amino acids. Trimming left V 0 bases short and J 1 base short, with 11 bases between. Germline CDR1 and CDR2: SGHNT and YYREEE (reference sequence).

V gene TRBV6-4 combines with J gene TRBJ1-2, with unresolved D. The germline gives CDR1 MRHNA, CDR2 SNTAGT. There are 12 residues in the CDR3. Trimming removed 4 bases from V and 8 bases from J, with 11 bases in between. CDR3 nucleotide sequence: TGTGCCAGCAGTGGAGGAACTGGGGGCTACACCTTC. This translates into CASSGGTGGYTF.

This chain links TRBV29-1 with TRBJ2-3; 8 bases are a match to TRBD2. The germline CDR1 and CDR2 sequences are SQVTM and ANQGSEA. This CDR3 region has 13 residues. The ends lost 6 bases at V and 1 base at J; junction bases unmatched: 3. The CDR3 protein is CSVLRGGTDTQYF. The CDR3 nucleotides are TGCAGCGTCCTGCGGGGGGGCACAGATACGCAGTATTTT.

The V and J genes are TRBV5-1 and TRBJ2-5, with 7 bases fitting TRBD2. The CDR3 is 17 residues long. Unmatched junction bases numbered 19, after V lost 3 bases and J lost 8 bases. Germline loops: CDR1 SGHRS, CDR2 YFSETQ. CDR3 in amino acids: CASSSQGGGGLAATQYF. The CDR3 DNA reads as TGCGCCAGCAGCTCGCAAGGCGGGGGAGGGTTAGCGGCCACCCAGTACTTC.

The chain is built from TRBV5-3 and TRBJ1-1; possibly TRBD1 for D (6 bases). TRBV5-3 has ORF status, its function being uncertain. Trimming pared 7 bases from V and 4 bases from J, leaving 11 bases between. This CDR3 is built from 12 residues. Here the CDR3 DNA reads TGTGCCAGACCCACAGGGAGCACTGAAGCTTTCTTT. It translates to CARPTGSTEAFF.

The count of this clone is one. The V and J genes are TRBV18 and TRBJ2-5; 7 bases line up with TRBD1. This CDR3 has 13 amino acids. Germline lookup yields CDR1 KGHSH and CDR2 LQKENI. Losses at the gene ends were 4 bases for V and 1 base for J; bases not matched to a gene: 0. The CDR3 here is CASSRDSQETQYF. DNA of the CDR3: TGTGCCAGCTCACGGGACAGCCAAGAGACCCAGTACTTC.

In regard to this clone: One end of the junction fails to match germline, which may point to a read error. This chain uses TRBV4-2 with TRBJ2-3; D is perhaps TRBD1 (5 bases). The CDR3 covers 13 residues. CDR1 is LGHNA and CDR2 is YNFKEQ in the germline V gene. The chain's CDR3 is CASSQDSRAASFF. CDR3 nucleotide sequence: TGTGCCAGCAGCCAAGATAGCAGGGCTGCCAGTTTTTTT.

This clone was counted once. CDR3 bases: TGTGCCAGTAGTAGGGGACAGGTCAACACTGAAGCTTTCTTT. Its translation is CASSRGQVNTEAFF. This chain connects TRBV19 to TRBJ1-1; 8 positions agree with TRBD1. CDR3 length: 14 residues. After removal of 4 bases from V and 2 bases from J, the junction contained 3 bases not matched to a gene. Germline-derived CDR1 and CDR2 are LNHDA and SQIVND (reference sequence).

This rearrangement joins TRBV6-6 to TRBJ2-1, with a weak D call TRBD2 (6 bases). The CDR3 sequence is 15 residues long. V lost 2 bases to trimming and J lost 7 bases, with 15 bases between them. The V gene's germline CDR1 is MNHNY and CDR2 SVGAGI (reference sequence). The CDR3 is CASSYDAGPGNEQFF. CDR3 coding DNA: TGTGCCAGCAGTTACGACGCGGGACCGGGGAATGAGCAGTTCTTC.

This chain links TRBV18 with TRBJ2-7, with 11 bases that match TRBD2. V was clipped by 2 bases and J by 5 bases; unmatched bases: 5. From germline, CDR1 is KGHSH and CDR2 LQKENI. The CDR3 has 15 residues. The CDR3 nucleotides are TGTGCCAGCTCACCATCACTAGCGGGAGACCACGAGCAGTACTTC. This sequence encodes CASSPSLAGDHEQYF.

This clone was detected a few times. The V and J genes are TRBV5-6 and TRBJ2-2, with TRBD1 matching over 7 bases. V shed 0 bases, J shed 4 bases, and the junction held 3 bases outside the gene matches. Germline V gene lookup returns CDR1 SGHDT and CDR2 YYEEEE. This CDR3 comprises 15 residues. The CDR3 region has the DNA TGTGCCAGCAGCTTGGAGGGACAGATCACCGGGGAGCTGTTTTTT. Its translation: CASSLEGQITGELFF. Full variable domain (missing parts from reference TRBV5-6 and TRBJ2-2): DAGVTQSPTHLIKTRGQQVTLRCSPKSGHDTVSWYQQALGQGPQFIFQYYEEEERQRGNFPDRFSGHQFPNYSSELNVNALLLGDSALYLCASSLEGQITGELFFGEGSRLTVL.

The chain uses TRBV15 and TRBJ2-3, with 8 bases fitting TRBD2. There are 15 residues in the CDR3. The V segment lost 0 bases and the J segment 6 bases; nucleotides outside the gene matches: 5. Per germline, CDR1 LNHNV and CDR2 YYDKDF (reference sequence). CDR3 DNA sequence: TGTGCCACCAGCAGAGATGATAGCGGGGTTGATACGCAGTATTTT. Protein: CATSRDDSGVDTQYF.

V is TRBV4-1 and J is TRBJ1-1, with 8 bases that match TRBD1. CDR1 is MGHRA, CDR2 YSYEKL, per germline. The V gene end was trimmed by 1 base and the J gene end by 1 base; junction bases not matched to a gene: 8. This CDR3 has 17 amino acids. CDR3 DNA: TGCGCCAGCAGCCAAGGCAAGATAGGACAGGGGAACACTGAAGCTTTCTTT. Encoded protein: CASSQGKIGQGNTEAFF.

This clone was detected only once. The chain uses TRBV7-9 and TRBJ2-1, with 12 bases that match TRBD1. V was clipped by 5 bases and J by 9 bases; unmatched bases: 8. Germline CDR1 is SEHNR and CDR2 is FQNEAQ (reference sequence). This CDR3 region has 15 residues. The CDR3 region has the DNA TGTGCCAGCAGCCACCGGGACAGGGGGCTTATTGAGCAGTTCTTC. This sequence encodes CASSHRDRGLIEQFF.

In its sample, this clone was seen once. The chain carries TRBV4-3 and TRBJ2-1; 8 nucleotides align to TRBD2. This CDR3 is 16 amino acids long. In germline, CDR1 is LGHNA, CDR2 YSLEER. Trimming cost V 0 bases and J 10 bases; bases outside gene matches: 11. CDR3 in amino acids: CASSQEVGAGGTEQFF. The CDR3 DNA is TGCGCCAGCAGCCAAGAGGTTGGGGCGGGAGGTACCGAGCAGTTCTTC.

This clone has a handful of counts. The chain combines TRBV4-1 with TRBJ1-4; D perhaps matches TRBD1 (6 bases). The CDR3 sequence is 18 residues long. Per germline, CDR1 MGHRA and CDR2 YSYEKL. V lost 0 bases to trimming and J lost 0 bases, with 14 bases between them. The CDR3 loop reads CASSQEGGRVATNEKLFF. CDR3 nucleotide sequence: TGCGCCAGCAGCCAAGAGGGGGGGCGGGTTGCAACTAATGAAAAACTGTTTTTT.

The chain employs TRBV28 and TRBJ1-2, with 8 bases identical to TRBD1. The germline gives CDR1 MDHEN, CDR2 SYDVKM. V lost 3 bases and J lost 6; bases outside the gene matches: 3. The CDR3 has 13 amino acids. The DNA for the CDR3 is TGTGCCAGCAGTTTCGGGACAGGAGATGGCTACACCTTC. It codes for CASSFGTGDGYTF.

This chain joins TRBV6-6 and TRBJ1-2; 8 bases agree with TRBD1. CDR1 and CDR2 (germline): MNHNY, SVGAGI (reference sequence). Trimming cost V 4 bases and J 2 bases; bases outside gene matches: 9. The CDR3 has 16 residues. The CDR3 sequence is CASSLIGQGGNYGYTF. Here the CDR3 DNA reads TGTGCCAGCAGTTTAATAGGACAGGGTGGGAACTATGGCTACACCTTC.

This clone was seen only a few times. The V gene is TRBV5-6, the J gene TRBJ2-7; D unclear. V shed 3 bases and J shed 3 bases, with 7 bases lying between them. The CDR3 sequence is 12 residues long. Germline V gene lookup returns CDR1 SGHDT and CDR2 YYEEEE. The CDR3 spells CASSYGLYEQYF. The CDR3 DNA is TGTGCCAGCAGCTATGGGCTCTACGAGCAGTACTTC. The full variable domain, in which reference TRBV5-6 and TRBJ2-7 provide the parts outside the CDR3, is DAGVTQSPTHLIKTRGQQVTLRCSPKSGHDTVSWYQQALGQGPQFIFQYYEEEERQRGNFPDRFSGHQFPNYSSELNVNALLLGDSALYLCASSYGLYEQYFGPGTRLTVT.

The chain has TRBV6-1 and TRBJ1-1; D uncertain. This CDR3 comprises 12 residues. Trimming removed 4 bases at V and 6 bases at J, with 9 bases between. CDR1 MNHNS and CDR2 SASEGT come from the germline V gene. This chain's CDR3 is CASSGSLPEAFF. The CDR3 DNA sequence: TGTGCCAGCAGTGGATCACTCCCTGAAGCTTTCTTT.

The CDR3 here is CASRPLGLAINEQFF. In DNA form, the CDR3 reads TGTGCCAGCAGGCCCCTGGGACTAGCCATCAATGAGCAGTTCTTC. The gene calls are TRBV27 and TRBJ2-1; 9 bases agree with TRBD2. CDR1 is MNHEY, CDR2 SMNVEV, per germline (reference sequence). The CDR3 sequence is 15 residues long. The V gene end was trimmed by 6 bases and the J gene end by 6 bases; junction bases not matched to a gene: 9.